Each of the 8 T cell receptor beta chains below was sequenced from the same sample in a study of blood T cell repertoires in COVID-19. Using immunoSEQ multiplex PCR, the repertoire was profiled, and TCRdb retains in-frame clones only, with some absent. This sample has over 130,000 clones, with about four fifths found just once. Input material: PBMCs or T cells enriched from blood (not recorded which). The receptors stem from a woman in her late teens or twenties who had been exposed to COVID-19.

This chain joins TRBV4-1 and TRBJ2-1, with 13 bases aligning to TRBD2. The length of the CDR3 is 16 residues. Germline CDR1 reads MGHRA; CDR2 reads YSYEKL. V was clipped by 1 base and J by 10 bases; unmatched bases: 7. CDR3 in DNA: TGCGCCAGCAGCCAAGTACTAGCGGGAGGGGTACGGGAGCAGTTCTTC. It translates to CASSQVLAGGVREQFF.

The chain is built from TRBV28 and TRBJ1-4, with 10 positions matching TRBD1. In germline, CDR1 is MDHEN, CDR2 SYDVKM. The length of the CDR3 is 14 residues. J was trimmed by 8 bases and V by 6 bases; bases with no gene match: 6. The CDR3 DNA reads TGTGCCAGCAGACCGGGACAGGGGTGGGAAAAACTGTTTTTT. Encoded protein: CASRPGQGWEKLFF.

This chain connects TRBV6-6 to TRBJ1-1; D uncertain. This CDR3 is built from 11 residues. The V and J ends lost 6 bases and 1 base respectively, with 3 bases between them. Germline V gives CDR1 MNHNY, CDR2 SVGAGI (reference sequence). CDR3: CASRQNTEAFF. CDR3 nucleotides: TGTGCCAGCAGACAGAACACTGAAGCTTTCTTT.

This chain uses TRBV9 with TRBJ2-1; 7 bases agree with TRBD1. CDR3 size: 16 residues. Germline V gives CDR1 SGDLS, CDR2 YYNGEE. V shed 4 bases, J shed 2 bases, and the junction held 9 bases outside the gene matches. CDR3 loop: CASSSGTAGPYNEQFF. CDR3 in DNA: TGTGCCAGCAGCTCCGGGACAGCTGGCCCCTACAATGAGCAGTTCTTC.

As regards this clone: The sample has other DNA sequences that encode this CDR3 too. CDR3 in DNA: TGTGCCAGCCGGGGGGGGAGCTCCTACAATGAGCAGTTCTTC. It is translated as CASRGGSSYNEQFF. This chain joins TRBV6-5 and TRBJ2-1, with TRBD2 identical over 8 bases. Trimming cost V 8 bases and J 0 bases; bases outside gene matches: 3. The CDR3 is 14 residues long. Germline V CDR1 and CDR2: MNHEY, SVGAGI.

The rearrangement joins TRBV6-5 to TRBJ1-1, with D possibly TRBD1 on 6 matching bases. Germline values: CDR1 MNHEY, CDR2 SVGAGI. V was pared by 7 bases and J by 1 base, with 16 bases between. This CDR3 comprises 15 residues. For the CDR3, the DNA is TGTGCCAGCAACGTACACAGGGTGAGGAACACTGAAGCTTTCTTT. Amino acids: CASNVHRVRNTEAFF.

This clone appeared a single time. The chain carries TRBV5-6 and TRBJ1-6; 8 positions match TRBD1. Germline V gene lookup returns CDR1 SGHDT and CDR2 YYEEEE. This CDR3 is 14 amino acids long. V dropped 3 bases and J dropped 8; count of bases not matched to a gene: 4. CDR3 sequence reads: CASSWGQDDSPLHF. DNA of the CDR3: TGTGCCAGCAGCTGGGGACAGGATGATTCACCCCTCCACTTT.

This clone has only a few counts. The gene calls are TRBV30 and TRBJ1-4, with a possible D match to TRBD1 (6 bases). From germline, CDR1 is GTSNPN and CDR2 SVGIG (reference sequence). V was clipped by 0 bases and J by 8 bases, with 13 bases between them. This CDR3 has 14 amino acids. CDR3: CAWSVGGAGEKLFF. The CDR3 region has the DNA TGTGCCTGGAGTGTGGGGGGGGCAGGCGAAAAACTGTTTTTT.